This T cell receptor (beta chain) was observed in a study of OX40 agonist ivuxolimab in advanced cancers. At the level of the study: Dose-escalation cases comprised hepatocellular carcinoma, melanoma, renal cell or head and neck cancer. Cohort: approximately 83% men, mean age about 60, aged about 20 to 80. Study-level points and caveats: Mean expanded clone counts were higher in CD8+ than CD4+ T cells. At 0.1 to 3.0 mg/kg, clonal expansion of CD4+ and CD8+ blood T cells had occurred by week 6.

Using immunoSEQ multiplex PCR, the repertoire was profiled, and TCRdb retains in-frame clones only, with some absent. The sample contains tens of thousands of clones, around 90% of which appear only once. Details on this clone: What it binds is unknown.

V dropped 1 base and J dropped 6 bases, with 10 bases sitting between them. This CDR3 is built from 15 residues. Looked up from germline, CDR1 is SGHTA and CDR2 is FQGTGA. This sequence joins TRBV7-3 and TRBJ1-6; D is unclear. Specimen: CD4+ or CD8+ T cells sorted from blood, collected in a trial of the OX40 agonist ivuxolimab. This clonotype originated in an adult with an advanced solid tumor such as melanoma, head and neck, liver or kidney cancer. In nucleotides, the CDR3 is TGTGCCAGCAGCTTAAGTGGACCCTTTAATTCACCCCTCCACTTT. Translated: CASSLSGPFNSPLHF.